Shown below are 19 T cell receptor beta chains from a single sample sequenced in a study of T cell repertoires in cytomegalovirus infection. One entry per CDR3 protein, called by TCRdb with MiXCR from the reads. The sample gives approximately 910,000 distinct CDR3 sequences, approximately 32% of which show up once; roughly 13% is in the top ten. These receptors are not linked to any known antigen. Sequencing used cultured CD8+ T cells from PBMCs, obtained from culture after CMV antigen stimulation. Receptor source: a human donor in good health (CMV status not recorded). Some clones in this sample may be carry-over from other donors' samples.

This sequence joins TRBV20-1 and TRBJ2-2; D might be TRBD1 or TRBD2, each matching 5 bases. Germline lookup yields CDR1 DFQATT and CDR2 SNEGSKA (reference sequence). V gave up 0 bases and J gave up 0 bases, with 11 bases separating them. The CDR3 consists of 16 residues. The CDR3 nucleotides are TGCAGTGCTAGAGATTGGGGACCGTCGAACACCGGGGAGCTGTTTTTT. Translation gives CSARDWGPSNTGELFF.

V gene TRBV6-4 combines with J gene TRBJ2-7; TRBD1 matches 8 bases. The germline gives CDR1 MRHNA, CDR2 SNTAGT. The CDR3 runs to 18 residues. The V and J ends lost 0 bases and 4 bases, in that order; junction bases with no gene match: 14. CDR3: CASSDSTRGRCPPYEQYV. The CDR3 DNA reads TGTGCCAGCAGTGACTCGACCAGGGGGCGTTGCCCCCCATACGAGCAGTACGTC.

This clonotype was counted many times. The chain couples TRBV7-6 to TRBJ2-1; the D is unclear. The germline CDR1 and CDR2 sequences are SGHVS and FNYEAQ. The CDR3 contains 15 residues. V lost 4 bases to trimming and J lost 2 bases, with 12 bases between them. CDR3 nucleotide sequence: TGTGCCAGCAGCTCCTCGGCGGATACCTACAATGAGCAGTTCTTC. It translates to CASSSSADTYNEQFF.

The rearrangement joins TRBV9 to TRBJ2-3, with TRBD2 matching 7 bases. Looked up from germline, CDR1 is SGDLS and CDR2 is YYNGEE. Trimming removed 0 bases from V and 4 bases from J; junction bases left unmatched: 8. There are 16 residues in the CDR3. In DNA, the CDR3 is TGTGCCAGCAGCGTAGAGGCTAGCGGACATGCAGATACGCAGTATTTT. Translation: CASSVEASGHADTQYF. The entire variable domain, with the rest obtained from reference TRBV9 and TRBJ2-3, is as follows: DSGVTQTPKHLITATGQRVTLRCSPRSGDLSVYWYQQSLDQGLQFLIQYYNGEERAKGNILERFSAQQFPDLHSELNLSSLELGDSALYFCASSVEASGHADTQYFGPGTRLTVL.

J is TRBJ1-2 and V is TRBV5-8; 9 positions agree with TRBD1. CDR3 size: 13 residues. Germline lookup yields CDR1 SGHTS and CDR2 YDEGEE. With 4 bases clipped from V and 10 bases from J, the junction kept 8 bases outside the gene matches. The CDR3, as DNA: TGTGCCAGCAGCCGCCGGGACAGGGCGGACTACACCTTC. It encodes CASSRRDRADYTF.

This clonotype occurred a few times. The chain is built from TRBV20-1 and TRBJ2-1, with D hard to call. The CDR3 contains 13 residues. The germline V and J ends were trimmed by 3 bases and 2 bases, with 8 bases remaining between them. Per the germline V gene, CDR1 is DFQATT and CDR2 is SNEGSKA (reference sequence). CDR3 nucleotide sequence: TGCAGTGCTAGGCTCTCTACCTACAATGAGCAGTTCTTC. As protein: CSARLSTYNEQFF.

The chain uses TRBV28 and TRBJ2-3; TRBD2 might be the D (5 bases). The germline V and J ends were trimmed by 1 base and 4 bases, with 6 bases remaining between them. CDR1 and CDR2 from the germline V gene are MDHEN and SYDVKM. This CDR3 spans 13 amino acids. CDR3 in amino acids: CASSLSAADTQYF. CDR3 DNA: TGTGCCAGCAGTTTATCAGCGGCAGATACGCAGTATTTT.

This clonotype has ten or more counts. The chain couples TRBV11-2 to TRBJ2-1; 9 bases align to TRBD1. The CDR3 totals 15 residues. The germline V gene has CDR1 SGHAT and CDR2 FQNNGV. With 2 bases clipped from V and 7 bases from J, the junction kept 6 bases outside the gene matches. DNA of the CDR3: TGTGCCAGCAGCTTATGGACAGGGGTGGGAAATGAGCAGTTCTTC. This translates into CASSLWTGVGNEQFF.

The J gene is TRBJ2-1, the V gene TRBV20-1, with D perhaps matching TRBD2 (7 bases). The CDR3 sequence is 15 residues long. Germline V lookup: CDR1 DFQATT, CDR2 SNEGSKA (reference sequence). The germline V and J ends were trimmed by 4 bases and 2 bases, with 15 bases remaining between them. CDR3: CSAILTGGPYNEQFF. In DNA form, the CDR3 reads TGCAGTGCTATCCTGACCGGGGGGCCCTACAATGAGCAGTTCTTC.

With regard to this clonotype: A much more abundant neighbour one base away suggests this may be a read error. J is TRBJ1-5 and V is TRBV7-2, with 11 bases lining up with TRBD1. Trimming at V came to 5 bases and at J to 7 bases, leaving 7 bases not matched to a gene. Germline loops: CDR1 SGHTA, CDR2 FQGNSA. The CDR3 contains 15 residues. CDR3 nucleotides: TGTGCCAGCAGCGTGGACAGGGGGCTTAGGCAGCCCCAGCATTTT. Translation: CASSVDRGLRQPQHF.

This chain uses TRBV7-6 with TRBJ1-3, with D tentatively TRBD1 (5 bases). This CDR3 has 16 amino acids. The germline V gene encodes CDR1 SGHVS and CDR2 FNYEAQ. Trimming removed 0 bases from V and 4 bases from J, with 13 bases in between. CDR3 nucleotide sequence: TGTGCCAGCAGCTTAGCTCGTGAGGGGCTCGGAAACACCATATATTTT. Protein sequence: CASSLAREGLGNTIYF.

This clonotype was observed a few times. This chain connects TRBV6-2 or TRBV6-3 to TRBJ2-1; D is ambiguous. The CDR3 runs 13 residues. The germline CDR1 and CDR2 sequences are MNHEY and SVGEGT. With 3 bases removed from V and 6 bases from J, the gap between germline ends came to 9 bases. CDR3 bases: TGTGCCAGCAGTTATTACCTGGGCAATGAGCAGTTCTTC. This translates into CASSYYLGNEQFF.

The chain couples TRBV7-4 to TRBJ1-1; perhaps TRBD1 as D (5 bases). Germline CDR1 and CDR2: SGHVT and SQSDAQ. The CDR3 is made up of 14 amino acids. V gave up 5 bases and J gave up 6 bases, with 16 bases separating them. CDR3 sequence reads: CASSPVRREAEAFF. CDR3 DNA sequence: TGTGCCAGCAGCCCCGTCCGCAGGGAGGCTGAAGCTTTCTTT.

The chain couples TRBV28 to TRBJ2-1, with D unresolved. Germline V gives CDR1 MDHEN, CDR2 SYDVKM. CDR3 length: 14 amino acids. V lost 3 bases and J lost 0, with 6 bases in between. Here the CDR3 DNA reads TGTGCCAGCAGTTTTGAGCTCTCCTACAATGAGCAGTTCTTC. As protein: CASSFELSYNEQFF.

This clonotype came up a few times. The genes are TRBV19 and TRBJ1-6; maybe TRBD1 (5 bases). Trimming left V 5 bases short and J 7 bases short, with 9 bases between. Germline lookup yields CDR1 LNHDA and CDR2 SQIVND (reference sequence). The CDR3 spans 13 residues. This CDR3 is CASSAGTNSPLHF. CDR3 bases: TGTGCCAGTAGTGCCGGGACGAATTCACCCCTCCACTTT.

This clonotype was seen once. The V and J genes are TRBV6-1 and TRBJ2-1; maybe TRBD2 (6 bases). This CDR3 region has 13 residues. Germline values: CDR1 MNHNS, CDR2 SASEGT. Between the trimmed V and J ends, which lost 6 bases and 6 bases, there was a span of 12 bases. For the CDR3, the DNA is TGTGCCAGCAGATGGGAACTAGCCAATGAGCAGTTCTTC. The encoded protein is CASRWELANEQFF.

V is TRBV7-2 and J is TRBJ2-7; D is perhaps TRBD1 (5 bases). Germline CDR1 is SGHTA and CDR2 is FQGNSA. Deletions cut 0 bases from V and 5 bases from J, with 8 bases between. The CDR3 length is 13 residues. Here the CDR3 reads CASSLAPGNEQYV. The CDR3 nucleotides read TGTGCCAGCAGCTTAGCTCCAGGGAACGAGCAGTACGTC.

The chain uses TRBV14 and TRBJ2-7; D remains unclear. CDR1 is SGHDN, CDR2 FVKESK, per germline. V was pared by 0 bases and J by 3 bases, with 6 bases between. This CDR3 is built from 13 residues. CDR3 DNA: TGTGCCAGCAGCCAAGATAGGCGCTACGAGCAGTACTTC. Residues: CASSQDRRYEQYF.

Only a few counts were recorded for this clonotype. The chain combines TRBV18 with TRBJ2-5; D gene unclear. The length of the CDR3 is 16 residues. Germline CDR1 KGHSH, CDR2 LQKENI. The V end lost 3 bases, the J end lost 7 bases, and 21 bases lay between the germline ends. This CDR3 is CASSPGSRRGETTQYF. Here the CDR3 DNA reads TGTGCCAGCTCACCTGGGTCCCGCCGCGGAGAGACGACCCAGTACTTC.